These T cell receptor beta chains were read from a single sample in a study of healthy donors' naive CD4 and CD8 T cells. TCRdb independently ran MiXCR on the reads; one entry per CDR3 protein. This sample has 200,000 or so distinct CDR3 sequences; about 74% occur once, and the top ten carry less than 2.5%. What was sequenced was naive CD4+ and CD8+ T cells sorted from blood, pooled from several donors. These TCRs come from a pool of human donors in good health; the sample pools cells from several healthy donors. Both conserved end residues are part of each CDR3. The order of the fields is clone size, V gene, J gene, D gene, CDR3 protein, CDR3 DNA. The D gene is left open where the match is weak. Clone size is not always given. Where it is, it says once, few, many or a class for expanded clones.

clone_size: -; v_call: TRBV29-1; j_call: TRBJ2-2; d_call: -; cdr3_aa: CSVSTEANTGELFF; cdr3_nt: TGCAGCGTATCGACAGAAGCGAACACCGGGGAGCTGTTTTTT
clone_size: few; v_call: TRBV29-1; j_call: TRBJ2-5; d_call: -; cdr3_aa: CSSLAGNQETQYF; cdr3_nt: TGCAGCTCCCTGGCGGGGAACCAAGAGACCCAGTACTTC
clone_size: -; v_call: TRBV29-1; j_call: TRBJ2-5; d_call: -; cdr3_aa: CSVSSLETQYF; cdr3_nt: TGCAGCGTCAGTTCTCTAGAGACCCAGTACTTC
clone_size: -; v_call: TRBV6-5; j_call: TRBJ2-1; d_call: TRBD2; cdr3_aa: CASSRTTGLAVHEQFF; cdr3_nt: TGTGCCAGCAGCAGGACCACGGGCCTAGCGGTCCATGAGCAGTTCTTC
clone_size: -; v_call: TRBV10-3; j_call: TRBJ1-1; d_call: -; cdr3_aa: CAISDSGRWRTEAFF; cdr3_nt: TGTGCCATCAGTGATTCGGGCAGGTGGAGAACTGAAGCTTTCTTT
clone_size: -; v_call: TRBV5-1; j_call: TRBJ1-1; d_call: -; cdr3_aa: CASSLNSVLNTEAFF; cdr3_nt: TGCGCCAGCAGCTTGAATTCAGTCTTGAACACTGAAGCTTTCTTT
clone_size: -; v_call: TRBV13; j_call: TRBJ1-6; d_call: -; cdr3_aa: CASSSGLVGYSPLHF; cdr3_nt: TGTGCCAGCAGCTCGGGACTTGTGGGATATTCACCCCTCCACTTT
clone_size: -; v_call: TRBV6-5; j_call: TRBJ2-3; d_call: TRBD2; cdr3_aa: CASSYRGLAGEADTQYF; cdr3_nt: TGTGCCAGCAGTTACCGGGGACTAGCGGGAGAAGCAGATACGCAGTATTTT
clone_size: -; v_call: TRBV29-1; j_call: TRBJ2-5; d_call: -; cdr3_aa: CSLQGTETQYF; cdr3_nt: TGCAGCTTACAGGGTACCGAGACCCAGTACTTC
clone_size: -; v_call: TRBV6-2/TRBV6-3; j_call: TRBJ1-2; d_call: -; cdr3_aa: CASTVGPHYGYTF; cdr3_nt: TGTGCCAGCACCGTAGGACCGCACTATGGCTACACCTTC
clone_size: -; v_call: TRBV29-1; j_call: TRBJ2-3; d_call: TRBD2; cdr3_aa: CSGGGLAGVIDTQYF; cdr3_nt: TGCAGCGGTGGGGGGCTAGCGGGAGTAATAGATACGCAGTATTTT
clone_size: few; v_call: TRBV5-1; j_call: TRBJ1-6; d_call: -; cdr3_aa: CASSYGVDNSPLHF; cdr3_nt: TGCGCCAGCAGCTATGGGGTCGATAATTCACCCCTCCACTTT
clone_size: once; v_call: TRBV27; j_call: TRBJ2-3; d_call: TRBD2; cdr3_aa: CASSLRLAGATSDTQYF; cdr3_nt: TGTGCCAGCAGTTTAAGACTAGCGGGGGCCACCTCAGATACGCAGTATTTT
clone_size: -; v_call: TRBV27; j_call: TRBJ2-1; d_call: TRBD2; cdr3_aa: CASSLGPSGRAGEQFF; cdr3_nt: TGTGCCAGCAGTTTAGGCCCTAGCGGGAGGGCGGGTGAGCAGTTCTTC
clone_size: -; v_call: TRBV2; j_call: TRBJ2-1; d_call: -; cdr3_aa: CASSDLTRGEQFF; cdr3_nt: TGTGCCAGCAGTGATTTGACACGGGGTGAGCAGTTCTTC
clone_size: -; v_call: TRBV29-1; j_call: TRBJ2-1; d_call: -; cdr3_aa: CSVVTENYNEQFF; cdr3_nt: TGCAGCGTTGTGACAGAGAACTACAATGAGCAGTTCTTC
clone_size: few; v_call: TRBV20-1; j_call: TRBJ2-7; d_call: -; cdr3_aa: CSAVPLVTHSYEQYF; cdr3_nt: TGCAGTGCTGTCCCCTTAGTCACCCATTCCTACGAGCAGTACTTC
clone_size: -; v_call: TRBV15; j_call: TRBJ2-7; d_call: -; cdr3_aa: CATSRAPEGAYEQYF; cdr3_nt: TGTGCCACCAGCAGGGCCCCGGAGGGAGCCTACGAGCAGTACTTC
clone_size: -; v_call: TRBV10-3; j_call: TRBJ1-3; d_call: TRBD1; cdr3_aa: CAIRGQHGNTIYF; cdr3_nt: TGTGCCATCAGGGGACAGCATGGAAACACCATATATTTT
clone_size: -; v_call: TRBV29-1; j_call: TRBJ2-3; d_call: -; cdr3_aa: CSVEGRATDTQYF; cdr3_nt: TGCAGCGTTGAGGGCAGGGCCACAGATACGCAGTATTTT
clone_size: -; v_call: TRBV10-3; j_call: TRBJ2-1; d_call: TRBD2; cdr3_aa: CAINERDDYNEQFF; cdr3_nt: TGTGCCATCAACGAGCGGGATGATTACAATGAGCAGTTCTTC
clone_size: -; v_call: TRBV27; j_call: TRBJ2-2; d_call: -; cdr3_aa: CASSRTPRLETEELFF; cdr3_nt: TGTGCCAGCAGTAGGACTCCCCGGTTAGAAACCGAGGAGCTGTTTTTT
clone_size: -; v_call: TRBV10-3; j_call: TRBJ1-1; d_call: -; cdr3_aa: CAISDQRGIPMNTEAFF; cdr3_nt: TGTGCCATCAGTGACCAACGGGGGATTCCTATGAACACTGAAGCTTTCTTT
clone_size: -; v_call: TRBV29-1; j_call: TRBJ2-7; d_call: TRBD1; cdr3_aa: CSVRTGLGWEQYF; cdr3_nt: TGCAGCGTCCGGACAGGGCTGGGGTGGGAGCAGTACTTC
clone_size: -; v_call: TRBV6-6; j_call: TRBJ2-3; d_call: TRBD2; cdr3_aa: CASSYWASGGTSTDTQYF; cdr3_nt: TGTGCCAGCAGTTACTGGGCTAGCGGGGGAACTAGCACAGATACGCAGTATTTT
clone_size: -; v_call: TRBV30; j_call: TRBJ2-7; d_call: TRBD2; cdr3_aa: CAWTHWSGKRYEQYF; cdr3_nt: TGTGCCTGGACCCATTGGAGCGGGAAACGCTACGAGCAGTACTTC
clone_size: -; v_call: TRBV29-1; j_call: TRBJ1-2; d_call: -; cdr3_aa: CSVEEDGLYGYTF; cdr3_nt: TGCAGCGTTGAAGAAGACGGACTCTATGGCTACACCTTC
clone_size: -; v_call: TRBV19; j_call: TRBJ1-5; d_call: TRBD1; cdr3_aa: CASSIVGQGSQPQHF; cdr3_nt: TGTGCCAGTAGTATAGTGGGACAGGGTAGTCAGCCCCAGCATTTT
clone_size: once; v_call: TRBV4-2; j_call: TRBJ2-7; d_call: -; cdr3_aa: CASSQKEGQYEQYF; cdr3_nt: TGCGCCAGCAGCCAGAAGGAGGGTCAGTACGAGCAGTACTTC
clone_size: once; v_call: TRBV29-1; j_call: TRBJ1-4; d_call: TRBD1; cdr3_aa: CSVTGQGHNEKLFF; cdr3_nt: TGCAGCGTAACGGGACAGGGGCATAATGAAAAACTGTTTTTT
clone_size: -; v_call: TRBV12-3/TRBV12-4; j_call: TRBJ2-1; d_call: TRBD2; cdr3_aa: CASSFLAGGYNEQFF; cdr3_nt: TGTGCCAGCAGTTTCTTAGCGGGGGGCTACAATGAGCAGTTCTTC
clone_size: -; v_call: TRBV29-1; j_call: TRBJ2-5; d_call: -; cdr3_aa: CSVLRPQETQYF; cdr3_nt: TGCAGCGTTCTAAGGCCACAAGAGACCCAGTACTTC
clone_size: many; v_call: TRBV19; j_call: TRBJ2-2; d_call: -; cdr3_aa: CASSITGAGELFF; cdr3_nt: TGTGCCAGTAGTATAACGGGAGCCGGGGAGCTGTTTTTT
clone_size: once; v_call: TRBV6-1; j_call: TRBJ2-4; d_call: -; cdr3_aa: CASSEGAGVDKNIQYF; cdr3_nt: TGTGCCAGCAGTGAAGGGGCAGGGGTTGACAAAAACATTCAGTACTTC
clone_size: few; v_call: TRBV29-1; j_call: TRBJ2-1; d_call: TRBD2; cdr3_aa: CSVGEGPYNEQFF; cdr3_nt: TGCAGCGTTGGGGAGGGACCCTACAATGAGCAGTTCTTC
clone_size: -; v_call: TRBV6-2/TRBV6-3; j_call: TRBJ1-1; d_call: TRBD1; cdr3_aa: CASNFIERAGGRTEAFF; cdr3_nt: TGTGCCAGCAACTTTATCGAGAGAGCAGGGGGAAGGACTGAAGCTTTCTTT
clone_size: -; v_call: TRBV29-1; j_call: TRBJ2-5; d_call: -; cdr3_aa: CSAVGPAKETQYF; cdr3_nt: TGCAGCGCTGTCGGGCCTGCCAAAGAGACCCAGTACTTC
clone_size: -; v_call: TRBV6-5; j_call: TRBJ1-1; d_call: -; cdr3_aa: CASSAYREAEAFF; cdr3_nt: TGTGCCAGCAGTGCCTACAGGGAAGCTGAAGCTTTCTTT
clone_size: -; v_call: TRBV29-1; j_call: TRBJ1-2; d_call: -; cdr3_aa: CSVGYDSYYGYTF; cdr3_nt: TGCAGCGTGGGATACGACAGCTACTATGGCTACACCTTC
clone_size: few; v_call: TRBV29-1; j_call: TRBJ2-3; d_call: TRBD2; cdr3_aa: CSVEPGSGGTDTQYF; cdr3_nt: TGCAGCGTTGAACCGGGGAGCGGGGGCACAGATACGCAGTATTTT
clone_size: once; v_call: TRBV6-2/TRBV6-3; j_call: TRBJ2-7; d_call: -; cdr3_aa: CASSYWEGNTYEQYF; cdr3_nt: TGTGCCAGCAGTTACTGGGAAGGGAATACCTACGAGCAGTACTTC
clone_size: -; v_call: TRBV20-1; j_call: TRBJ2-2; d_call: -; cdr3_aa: CSAPRGGRTGELFF; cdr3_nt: TGCAGTGCTCCCCGAGGGGGGAGAACCGGGGAGCTGTTTTTT